This entry lists 30 T cell receptor beta chains sequenced from one sample in a study of CD8+ T cells in alopecia areata. Treatment specified: oral pan-JAK inhibitor, 5-10 mg twice daily. RNA was isolated and reverse transcribed to cDNA, the sequencing template. The method was immunoSEQ multiplex PCR; TCRdb's version includes in-frame clones alone and lacks a portion of them. The sample gives about 94,000 clones, just over 70% of which show up once; 15% to 20% is in the top ten. The sequences come from CD8+ T cells sorted from blood, collected around week 44, from a patient treated with tofacitinib. The receptors shown here come from a human donor with alopecia areata.

V and J are TRBV29-1 and TRBJ2-5; 7 bases agree with TRBD1. Near its end, the DNA agrees better with TRBJ2-7, so the J call may be wrong. The germline V gene has CDR1 SQVTM and CDR2 ANQGSEA. The CDR3 totals 15 residues. The CDR3 here is CSVEVSGQESYEQYF. CDR3 nucleotides: TGCAGCGTTGAAGTATCCGGACAGGAGAGCTACGAGCAGTACTTC.

The chain has TRBV13 and TRBJ2-3, with TRBD2 matching 8 bases. Trimming took 5 bases from V and 5 from J; bases not matched to a gene: 12. This CDR3 spans 16 amino acids. Germline loops: CDR1 PRHDT, CDR2 FYEKMQ (reference sequence). CDR3: CASSPQGRGGGDTQYF. Written as DNA, the CDR3 is TGTGCCAGCAGCCCGCAGGGCCGGGGGGGCGGAGATACGCAGTATTTT.

J is TRBJ2-7 and V is TRBV5-1, with D perhaps TRBD2 (5 bases). The CDR3 consists of 12 residues. Germline values: CDR1 SGHRS, CDR2 YFSETQ. V was clipped by 5 bases and J by 4 bases, with 10 bases between them. The CDR3 protein is CASSDAGYEQYF. The CDR3 DNA reads TGCGCCAGCAGTGACGCGGGTTACGAGCAGTACTTC.

The chain couples TRBV12-5 to TRBJ2-7, with D possibly TRBD2 on 5 matching bases. V dropped 5 bases and J dropped 3 bases, with 17 bases sitting between them. This CDR3 has 15 residues. Germline CDR1 LGHNT, CDR2 FRNRAP. CDR3 amino acids: CASGPPGSRFYEQYF. CDR3 DNA sequence: TGTGCTAGTGGTCCCCCGGGGAGCAGATTCTACGAGCAGTACTTC.

The chain uses TRBV7-9 and TRBJ1-1; D is unresolved. Trimming took 2 bases from V and 6 from J, leaving 22 bases between them. CDR1 and CDR2 (germline): SEHNR, FQNEAQ (reference sequence). The CDR3 sequence is 17 residues long. The CDR3 DNA reads TGTGCCAGCAGCTTAAGAGGGTCGAGACCCATGGGCCCTGAAGCTTTCTTT. It is translated as CASSLRGSRPMGPEAFF.

DNA of the CDR3: TGTGCCAGCAGTTTAGTGGAGGGGGCAACCAAAAACATTCAGTACTTC. Amino acid sequence: CASSLVEGATKNIQYF. The rearrangement joins TRBV27 to TRBJ2-4; maybe TRBD1 (7 bases). Trimming took 2 bases from V and 2 from J, leaving 13 bases between them. Germline V gene data show CDR1 as MNHEY and CDR2 as SMNVEV (reference sequence). This CDR3 spans 16 amino acids.

V usage is TRBV29-1 and J usage is TRBJ1-2; no firm D call. Germline CDR1 SQVTM, CDR2 ANQGSEA. With 1 base removed from V and 2 bases from J, the gap between germline ends came to 8 bases. The CDR3 totals 13 residues. The CDR3 nucleotides read TGCAGCGTTGAAGTTCTGGGGAACTATGGCTACACCTTC. Protein sequence: CSVEVLGNYGYTF.

Only one count was recorded for this clone. The chain links TRBV11-2 to TRBJ2-7; D unclear. V was shortened by 8 bases and J by 7 bases, with 12 bases between the two germline ends. The germline V gene encodes CDR1 SGHAT and CDR2 FQNNGV. CDR3 length: 11 amino acids. As DNA, the CDR3 is TGTGCCAGCGGACCCCCCAGGGAGCAGTACTTC. This codes for CASGPPREQYF.

The chain has TRBV30 and TRBJ2-3; D uncertain. V was shortened by 0 bases and J by 0 bases, with 22 bases between the two germline ends. The CDR3 spans 19 residues. The germline V gene encodes CDR1 GTSNPN and CDR2 SVGIG (reference sequence). CDR3 DNA sequence: TGTGCCTGGAGTGTACATCTAGTGGGCCAAACTCCTAGCACAGATACGCAGTATTTT. It codes for CAWSVHLVGQTPSTDTQYF.

This clone was seen a handful of times. The rearrangement uses TRBV7-9 and TRBJ1-2; D not certain. The V end lost 4 bases, the J end lost 0 bases, and 12 bases lay between the germline ends. This CDR3 is 15 amino acids long. Germline CDR1 SEHNR, CDR2 FQNEAQ (reference sequence). The CDR3 DNA sequence: TGTGCCAGCAGCTCCCCCGTACCCGCTAACTATGGCTACACCTTC. The encoded protein is CASSSPVPANYGYTF.

The chain carries TRBV7-9 and TRBJ2-1; D gene uncertain. Germline CDR1 is SEHNR and CDR2 is FQNEAQ (reference sequence). CDR3 length: 13 amino acids. Trimming cost V 4 bases and J 5 bases, with 9 bases left between them. CDR3 region: CASSSKTNNEQFF. The CDR3 region has the DNA TGTGCCAGCAGCTCCAAAACCAACAATGAGCAGTTCTTC.

The chain recombines TRBV27 with TRBJ1-1, with D hard to call. Germline CDR1 MNHEY, CDR2 SMNVEV (reference sequence). V lost 0 bases to trimming and J lost 5 bases, with 13 bases between them. This CDR3 is 15 amino acids long. The CDR3 loop reads CASSLSTEVETEAFF. The CDR3 DNA sequence: TGTGCCAGCAGTTTATCGACTGAGGTGGAGACTGAAGCTTTCTTT.

To note about this clone: This CDR3 is also generated by other DNA sequences in the sample. The chain uses TRBV7-8 and TRBJ2-7; D not certain. Germline-derived CDR1 and CDR2 are SGHVS and FQNEAQ. This CDR3 region has 11 residues. Trimming took 5 bases from V and 3 from J, leaving 5 bases between them. The CDR3 DNA sequence: TGTGCCAGCAGCCCCGACTACGAGCAGTACTTC. Translated, it gives CASSPDYEQYF.

The chain couples TRBV12-5 to TRBJ1-1, with a tentative D call TRBD1 (6 bases). The V and J ends lost 6 bases and 8 bases respectively, with 13 bases between them. The CDR3 runs 12 residues. Germline loops: CDR1 LGHNT, CDR2 FRNRAP. The CDR3: CASGPPGVEAFF. The CDR3 coding sequence is TGTGCTAGTGGGCCACCAGGGGTGGAAGCTTTCTTT.

This clone was seen a handful of times. This chain uses TRBV9 with TRBJ2-7; 8 bases line up with TRBD1. This CDR3 is 15 amino acids long. The J segment lost 0 bases and the V segment lost 0 bases, leaving 2 bases of the junction unmatched. Germline V gene lookup returns CDR1 SGDLS and CDR2 YYNGEE. CDR3 in DNA: TGTGCCAGCAGCGTAGGGACAGGGAGCTCCTACGAGCAGTACTTC. Its protein is CASSVGTGSSYEQYF.

The chain links TRBV7-6 to TRBJ2-7; D possibly corresponds to TRBD1 (5 bases). Trimming removed 6 bases at V and 7 bases at J, with 19 bases between. The V gene's germline CDR1 is SGHVS and CDR2 FNYEAQ. The CDR3 has 14 residues. CDR3 nucleotides: TGTGCCAGCAGTCAGGCAGGGCGAATCTATGAGCAGTACTTC. Its protein product is CASSQAGRIYEQYF.

DNA of the CDR3: TGTGCCAGCAGCTTGGTCTCAGGGATGGAAAACATTCAGTACTTC. Amino acid sequence: CASSLVSGMENIQYF. The chain joins TRBV5-6 to TRBJ2-4; possibly TRBD1 for D (5 bases). The CDR3 totals 15 residues. CDR1 is SGHDT, CDR2 YYEEEE, per germline. V lost 0 bases to trimming and J lost 5 bases, with 12 bases between them.

The chain combines TRBV18 with TRBJ1-2; 9 nucleotides match TRBD1. The V gene's germline CDR1 is KGHSH and CDR2 LQKENI. After removal of 3 bases from V and 6 bases from J, the junction contained 5 bases not matched to a gene. The CDR3 contains 14 residues. The CDR3 coding sequence is TGTGCCAGCTCACCCTGGGACAGGGCGGATGGCTACACCTTC. It encodes CASSPWDRADGYTF.

The DNA for the CDR3 is TGTGCCAGCAGTTACTCGTCGGGGAGCAACAATGAGCAGTTCTTC. Protein product: CASSYSSGSNNEQFF. V and J are TRBV6-5 and TRBJ2-1; TRBD2 might be the D (5 bases). The CDR3 covers 15 residues. Germline V gene lookup returns CDR1 MNHEY and CDR2 SVGAGI. V was clipped by 0 bases and J by 5 bases, with 11 bases between them.

The chain is built from TRBV29-1 and TRBJ1-2; maybe TRBD1 (6 bases). The CDR3 covers 17 residues. Germline CDR1 SQVTM, CDR2 ANQGSEA. The V gene lost 4 bases and the J gene lost 2 bases, with 23 bases spanning the gap. The CDR3 region has the DNA TGCAGCGTTGTGAACATTCAAGTCGGGGGGCTAAACTATGGCTACACCTTC. It specifies CSVVNIQVGGLNYGYTF.

The rearrangement links TRBV6-6 to TRBJ2-1, with 7 bases matching TRBD1. This CDR3 is built from 14 residues. After removal of 2 bases from V and 7 bases from J, the junction contained 5 bases not matched to a gene. Looked up from germline, CDR1 is MNHNY and CDR2 is SVGAGI (reference sequence). This CDR3 is CASSYPGTANEQFF. The CDR3 DNA is TGTGCCAGCAGTTACCCAGGGACAGCGAATGAGCAGTTCTTC.

The V call is TRBV2, the J call TRBJ2-2; no reliable D call. This CDR3 is built from 10 residues. Germline CDR1 and CDR2: SNHLY and FYNNEI. V lost 4 bases and J lost 7, with 1 base in between. The CDR3 reads CASSVGELFF. CDR3 sequence (DNA): TGTGCCAGCAGTGTCGGGGAGCTGTTTTTT.

This clone turned up a few times. The chain employs TRBV9 and TRBJ2-7; TRBD1 is a possible D gene (6 bases). Germline assignment: CDR1 SGDLS and CDR2 YYNGEE. CDR3 length: 13 amino acids. Trimming cost V 3 bases and J 4 bases, with 11 bases left between them. This CDR3 is CASSAMDSYEQYF. CDR3 nucleotide sequence: TGTGCCAGCAGCGCAATGGACAGTTACGAGCAGTACTTC.

V usage is TRBV27 and J usage is TRBJ1-5; possible D gene TRBD1, 6 bases. Germline assignment: CDR1 MNHEY and CDR2 SMNVEV (reference sequence). V lost 6 bases and J 0 bases, leaving 6 bases between the germline ends. This CDR3 contains 13 residues. CDR3: CASRGGSNQPQHF. The CDR3 coding sequence is TGTGCCAGCAGAGGGGGTAGCAATCAGCCCCAGCATTTT.

The CDR3 here is CASSLGGKAFF. CDR3 sequence (DNA): TGTGCCAGCAGTTTAGGGGGTAAAGCTTTCTTT. V and J are TRBV27 and TRBJ1-1; maybe TRBD1 (5 bases). Germline CDR1 reads MNHEY; CDR2 reads SMNVEV (reference sequence). The CDR3 loop spans 11 amino acids. The V end lost 2 bases, the J end lost 9 bases, and 7 bases lay between the germline ends.

This rearrangement joins TRBV6-5 to TRBJ1-1; D ambiguous. Trimming took 4 bases from V and 1 from J, leaving 7 bases between them. From germline, CDR1 is MNHEY and CDR2 SVGAGI. The CDR3 runs 13 residues. The CDR3 bases are TGTGCCAGCAGTTTTGAACGGAACACTGAAGCTTTCTTT. It codes for CASSFERNTEAFF.

The chain is built from TRBV7-9 and TRBJ2-2, with 7 bases that match TRBD2. From germline, CDR1 is SEHNR and CDR2 FQNEAQ (reference sequence). This CDR3 contains 16 residues. V shed 4 bases and J 2 bases; nucleotides not matched to a gene: 7. In DNA form, the CDR3 reads TGTGCCAGCAGCTCACAAGCGGGGACCAACACCGGGGAGCTGTTTTTT. Residues: CASSSQAGTNTGELFF.

This clone was counted only a few times. This rearrangement joins TRBV11-2 to TRBJ2-2; unclear D gene. Germline V gives CDR1 SGHAT, CDR2 FQNNGV. The CDR3 spans 14 residues. Trimming stripped 3 bases from V and 1 base from J, with 6 bases between. The CDR3 DNA reads TGTGCCAGCAGCTTCCTAGGGAACACCGGGGAGCTGTTTTTT. This gives the protein CASSFLGNTGELFF.

The chain recombines TRBV19 with TRBJ2-1; 7 nucleotides agree with TRBD1. CDR1 is LNHDA and CDR2 is SQIVND in the germline V gene (reference sequence). Trimming cost V 7 bases and J 9 bases; bases outside gene matches: 12. The CDR3 totals 14 residues. The CDR3 DNA follows: TGTGCCAGTACGCTCGGACAGGCACCTCGTGAGCAGTTCTTC. It codes for CASTLGQAPREQFF.

The chain is built from TRBV19 and TRBJ2-1; a possible D gene is TRBD1 (6 bases). This CDR3 comprises 14 residues. From germline, CDR1 is LNHDA and CDR2 SQIVND (reference sequence). The V end was cut by 1 base, the J end by 6 bases, with 10 bases between. CDR3 protein: CASSIGGPSNEQFF. The CDR3 DNA sequence: TGTGCCAGTAGTATAGGGGGGCCAAGCAATGAGCAGTTCTTC.